These 25 T cell receptor beta chains were all obtained from the same sample, sequenced in a study of OX40 agonist ivuxolimab in advanced cancers. Profiled with immunoSEQ multiplex PCR; TCRdb holds only in-frame clones, not every one. In the table there are about 34,000 clones, under 90% of which are singletons. Specimen: CD4+ or CD8+ T cells sorted from blood, collected in a trial of the OX40 agonist ivuxolimab. The receptors shown here come from an adult with an advanced solid tumor such as melanoma, head and neck, liver or kidney cancer.

This chain connects TRBV6-1 to TRBJ2-3; 7 nucleotides line up with TRBD1. Germline CDR1 reads MNHNS; CDR2 reads SASEGT. Trimming cost V 5 bases and J 3 bases; bases outside gene matches: 8. The CDR3 is 15 residues long. The CDR3 protein is CASSQPTGKTDTQYF. The CDR3 bases are TGTGCCAGCAGTCAACCGACAGGGAAGACAGATACGCAGTATTTT.

This rearrangement joins TRBV7-4 to TRBJ1-2, with 7 bases that match TRBD1. The ends lost 8 bases at V and 3 bases at J; junction bases unmatched: 21. This CDR3 is 18 amino acids long. The V gene's germline CDR1 is SGHVT and CDR2 SQSDAQ. CDR3 sequence: CASEPGQRYTTPYYGYTF. The CDR3 DNA follows: TGTGCCAGCGAGCCGGGACAGAGATACACCACTCCCTACTATGGCTACACCTTC.

The chain joins TRBV19 to TRBJ1-2; no definite D call. CDR1 is LNHDA, CDR2 SQIVND, per germline (reference sequence). The ends were cut back, 5 bases at V and 3 bases at J, with 13 bases in the middle. The CDR3 extends over 14 amino acids. CDR3 in amino acids: CASSWLSRDYGYTF. Written as DNA, the CDR3 is TGTGCCAGTAGTTGGCTTTCCCGAGACTATGGCTACACCTTC. Together with reference TRBV19 and TRBJ1-2, the CDR3 gives the full variable domain: DGGITQSPKYLFRKEGQNVTLSCEQNLNHDAMYWYRQDPGQGLRLIYYSQIVNDFQKGDIAEGYSVSREKKESFPLTVTSAQKNPTAFYLCASSWLSRDYGYTFGSGTRLTVV.

The chain recombines TRBV7-2 with TRBJ1-1; D remains ambiguous. In germline, CDR1 is SGHTA, CDR2 FQGNSA. V dropped 2 bases and J dropped 1 base, with 8 bases sitting between them. This CDR3 region has 14 residues. The CDR3 DNA reads TGTGCCAGCAGCTTAATGGGGAGGAACACTGAAGCTTTCTTT. Protein sequence: CASSLMGRNTEAFF. Supplemented by reference TRBV7-2 and TRBJ1-1, the full variable domain reads GAGVSQSPSNKVTEKGKDVELRCDPISGHTALYWYRQSLGQGLEFLIYFQGNSAPDKSGLPSDRFSAERTGGSVSTLTIQRTQQEDSAVYLCASSLMGRNTEAFFGQGTRLTVV.

The V call is TRBV5-1, the J call TRBJ2-6, with 8 bases lining up with TRBD1. Germline V gives CDR1 SGHRS, CDR2 YFSETQ. The length of the CDR3 is 17 residues. V lost 1 base to trimming and J lost 0 bases; unmatched junction nucleotides: 3. For the CDR3, the DNA is TGCGCCAGCAGCTTGTCAGGGGGCGGCTCTGGGGCCAACGTCCTGACTTTC. Translation: CASSLSGGGSGANVLTF.

The CDR3, as DNA: TGTGCCAGCAGTCGTACAGGGTTGACTGAAGCTTTCTTT. Protein sequence: CASSRTGLTEAFF. The chain carries TRBV2 and TRBJ1-1, with a tentative D call TRBD1 (6 bases). The V end was cut by 5 bases, the J end by 5 bases, with 12 bases between. The CDR3 has 13 amino acids. Looked up from germline, CDR1 is SNHLY and CDR2 is FYNNEI.

V is TRBV29-1 and J is TRBJ2-3, with 14 bases identical to TRBD2. Per the germline V gene, CDR1 is SQVTM and CDR2 is ANQGSEA. V trimming: 8 bases; J trimming: 5 bases; junction bases outside the gene matches: 6. The length of the CDR3 is 14 residues. CDR3 amino acids: CSTWTSGGRDTQYF. The DNA of the CDR3 is TGCAGCACTTGGACTAGCGGGGGGAGAGATACGCAGTATTTT.

V usage is TRBV28 and J usage is TRBJ1-2; the match to TRBD1 covers 9 bases. Germline V gene sequence: CDR1 MDHEN, CDR2 SYDVKM. The CDR3 contains 15 residues. The ends lost 3 bases at V and 4 bases at J; junction bases unmatched: 6. In DNA, the CDR3 is TGTGCCAGCAGTTTGCAGCCGGGACAGGGCTATGGCTACACCTTC. Amino acids: CASSLQPGQGYGYTF.

The chain recombines TRBV9 with TRBJ2-5; TRBD2 aligns across 11 bases. CDR3 length: 16 amino acids. CDR1 is SGDLS and CDR2 is YYNGEE in the germline V gene. V shed 4 bases and J 4 bases; nucleotides not matched to a gene: 9. CDR3 sequence reads: CASSILSGGARETQYF. The DNA of the CDR3 is TGTGCCAGCAGCATCCTTAGCGGGGGGGCGCGAGAGACCCAGTACTTC.

The CDR3 loop is CASSVPRYRDTQYF. For the CDR3, the DNA is TGTGCCAGCAGTGTCCCCCGGTACAGGGATACGCAGTATTTT. V is TRBV6-4 and J is TRBJ2-3; the D gene is possibly TRBD1 (5 bases). Germline CDR1 and CDR2: MRHNA and SNTAGT. This CDR3 is 14 amino acids long. Trimming pared 4 bases from V and 6 bases from J, leaving 14 bases between.

The rearrangement uses TRBV29-1 and TRBJ1-4, with D perhaps TRBD1 (5 bases). Trimming took 5 bases from V and 8 from J, leaving 12 bases between them. This CDR3 spans 12 amino acids. Germline values: CDR1 SQVTM, CDR2 ANQGSEA. The CDR3 loop reads CSVTGRGEKLFF. CDR3 DNA: TGCAGCGTTACGGGACGGGGAGAAAAACTGTTTTTT.

The chain links TRBV20-1 to TRBJ2-5; tentatively, D is TRBD2 (5 bases). Germline CDR1 is DFQATT and CDR2 is SNEGSKA (reference sequence). This CDR3 has 11 residues. V was trimmed by 3 bases and J by 5 bases, leaving 7 bases between them. DNA of the CDR3: TGCAGTGCTAGTACGGGGGAGACCCAGTACTTC. Its translation is CSASTGETQYF.

V usage is TRBV5-5 and J usage is TRBJ2-3; 13 bases align to TRBD2. The CDR3 runs to 17 residues. CDR1 is SGHKS and CDR2 is YYEKEE in the germline V gene (reference sequence). V lost 0 bases and J lost 6; bases outside the gene matches: 7. The CDR3 is CASSLVGLAGTADTQYF. The DNA for the CDR3 is TGTGCCAGCAGCTTGGTGGGACTAGCGGGGACGGCGGATACGCAGTATTTT.

In DNA form, the CDR3 reads TGTGCCAGCAGTAAGGGGAGGGGGTTTGAGACCCAGTACTTC. The encoded protein is CASSKGRGFETQYF. This sequence joins TRBV2 and TRBJ2-5; weak D call: TRBD2 (7 bases). The CDR3 is made up of 14 amino acids. Germline V gene lookup returns CDR1 SNHLY and CDR2 FYNNEI. V lost 5 bases and J 5 bases, leaving 15 bases between the germline ends.

V is TRBV18 and J is TRBJ1-1; D ambiguous. CDR1 is KGHSH and CDR2 is LQKENI in the germline V gene. This CDR3 comprises 10 residues. The V end was cut by 8 bases, the J end by 5 bases, with 6 bases between. Written as DNA, the CDR3 is TGTGCCAGCCGAGAGACTGAAGCTTTCTTT. Its translation: CASRETEAFF.

The J gene is TRBJ1-5, the V gene TRBV7-2; TRBD1 agrees at 8 bases. The CDR3 length is 14 residues. CDR1 and CDR2 from the germline V gene are SGHTA and FQGNSA. The ends lost 1 base at V and 6 bases at J; junction bases unmatched: 2. For the CDR3, the DNA is TGTGCCAGCAGCTTAGGACAGGGGTTTCAGCCCCAGCATTTT. It codes for CASSLGQGFQPQHF.

The chain has TRBV6-4 and TRBJ2-3, with D perhaps TRBD2 (6 bases). Trimming stripped 3 bases from V and 5 bases from J, with 15 bases between. CDR3 length equals 15 residues. CDR1 is MRHNA and CDR2 is SNTAGT in the germline V gene. The CDR3 sequence: CASSEGRDERDTQYF. The CDR3, as DNA: TGTGCCAGCAGTGAAGGGCGGGATGAGAGAGATACGCAGTATTTT.

Remarks on this clone: The sample carries other DNA sequences with the same CDR3. The chain couples TRBV7-2 to TRBJ2-7, with D tentatively TRBD1 (6 bases). The V gene's germline CDR1 is SGHTA and CDR2 FQGNSA. The CDR3 consists of 14 residues. With 0 bases removed from V and 3 bases from J, the gap between germline ends came to 9 bases. The CDR3 reads CASSLATGSYEQYF. CDR3 in DNA: TGTGCCAGCAGCTTAGCCACAGGGAGCTACGAGCAGTACTTC.

The chain recombines TRBV5-4 with TRBJ2-1, with D perhaps matching TRBD1 (6 bases). Looked up from germline, CDR1 is SGHNT and CDR2 is YYREEE (reference sequence). The V gene lost 4 bases and the J gene lost 6 bases, with 17 bases spanning the gap. The CDR3 sequence is 15 residues long. For the CDR3, the DNA is TGTGCCAGCAGCGGCCGGGACAATTTCGTCAATGAGCAGTTCTTC. Translating gives CASSGRDNFVNEQFF. Full variable domain (missing parts from reference TRBV5-4 and TRBJ2-1): ETGVTQSPTHLIKTRGQQVTLRCSSQSGHNTVSWYQQALGQGPQFIFQYYREEENGRGNFPPRFSGLQFPNYSSELNVNALELDDSALYLCASSGRDNFVNEQFFGPGTRLTVL.

The J gene is TRBJ2-3, the V gene TRBV7-2; D unresolved. Germline V gene sequence: CDR1 SGHTA, CDR2 FQGNSA. This CDR3 comprises 14 residues. The V end was cut by 5 bases, the J end by 0 bases, with 9 bases between. The CDR3 DNA sequence: TGTGCCAGCAGCCCGAGCCATAGCACAGATACGCAGTATTTT. This codes for CASSPSHSTDTQYF.

A note on this clone: The same CDR3 is also encoded by other DNA sequences in this sample. DNA for the CDR3: TGTGCCAGCAGTGTTCAGGGTTACGAGCAGTACTTC. This sequence encodes CASSVQGYEQYF. The chain combines TRBV2 with TRBJ2-7, with TRBD1 as a possible D gene (5 bases). The CDR3 runs to 12 residues. Looked up from germline, CDR1 is SNHLY and CDR2 is FYNNEI. V was shortened by 4 bases and J by 4 bases, with 8 bases between the two germline ends.

The rearrangement uses TRBV5-1 and TRBJ2-3, with D uncertain. The CDR3 runs 16 residues. Trimming stripped 0 bases from V and 4 bases from J, with 15 bases between. Germline CDR1 reads SGHRS; CDR2 reads YFSETQ. The chain's CDR3 is CASSLANRVQADTQYF. The CDR3 DNA reads TGCGCCAGCAGCTTGGCCAATAGAGTTCAGGCAGATACGCAGTATTTT. Supplemented by reference TRBV5-1 and TRBJ2-3, the full variable domain reads KAGVTQTPRYLIKTRGQQVTLSCSPISGHRSVSWYQQTPGQGLQFLFEYFSETQRNKGNFPGRFSGRQFSNSRSEMNVSTLELGDSALYLCASSLANRVQADTQYFGPGTRLTVL.

This chain uses TRBV7-8 with TRBJ2-1; D is perhaps TRBD2 (6 bases). CDR3 length: 16 residues. Between the trimmed V and J ends, which lost 4 bases and 6 bases, there was a span of 19 bases. Germline CDR1 and CDR2: SGHVS and FQNEAQ. In DNA, the CDR3 is TGTGCCAGCAGCTCCTACTGGACGGGAGACCCCAATGAGCAGTTCTTC. It is translated as CASSSYWTGDPNEQFF.

This rearrangement joins TRBV18 to TRBJ1-1; D is perhaps TRBD1 (6 bases). The CDR3 consists of 13 residues. From germline, CDR1 is KGHSH and CDR2 LQKENI. V lost 4 bases and J 5 bases, leaving 11 bases between the germline ends. CDR3 nucleotide sequence: TGTGCCAGCTCACTGTTACAGGGAACTGAAGCTTTCTTT. Its translation is CASSLLQGTEAFF.

This sequence joins TRBV28 and TRBJ2-4, with D perhaps assigned TRBD1 or TRBD2 (5 bases each). This CDR3 is built from 17 residues. CDR1 is MDHEN, CDR2 SYDVKM, per germline. Trimming stripped 5 bases from V and 1 base from J, with 18 bases between. The CDR3 loop reads CASSTRTGAVAKNIQYF. CDR3 DNA: TGTGCCAGCAGTACCAGGACCGGGGCTGTTGCCAAAAACATTCAGTACTTC.